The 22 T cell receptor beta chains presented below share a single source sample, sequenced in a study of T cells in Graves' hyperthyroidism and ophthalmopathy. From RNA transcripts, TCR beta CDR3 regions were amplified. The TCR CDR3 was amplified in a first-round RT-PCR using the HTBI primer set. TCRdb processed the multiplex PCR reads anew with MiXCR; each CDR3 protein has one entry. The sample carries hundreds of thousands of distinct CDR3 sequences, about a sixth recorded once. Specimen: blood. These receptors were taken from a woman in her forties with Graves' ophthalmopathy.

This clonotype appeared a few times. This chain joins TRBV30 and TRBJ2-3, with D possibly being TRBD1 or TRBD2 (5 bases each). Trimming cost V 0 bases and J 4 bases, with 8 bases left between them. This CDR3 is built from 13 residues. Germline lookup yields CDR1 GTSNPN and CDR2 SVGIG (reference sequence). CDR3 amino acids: CAWSVLGADTQYF. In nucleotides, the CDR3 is TGTGCCTGGAGTGTACTAGGGGCAGATACGCAGTATTTT.

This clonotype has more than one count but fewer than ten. The CDR3 reads CASSWGAGRTDTQYF. In nucleotides, the CDR3 is TGTGCCAGCAGTTGGGGAGCGGGGCGCACAGATACGCAGTATTTT. The chain combines TRBV28 with TRBJ2-3, with 7 nucleotides matching TRBD2. In germline, CDR1 is MDHEN, CDR2 SYDVKM. The CDR3 is made up of 15 amino acids. The trim removed 4 bases at V and 1 base at J, leaving 5 bases unmatched.

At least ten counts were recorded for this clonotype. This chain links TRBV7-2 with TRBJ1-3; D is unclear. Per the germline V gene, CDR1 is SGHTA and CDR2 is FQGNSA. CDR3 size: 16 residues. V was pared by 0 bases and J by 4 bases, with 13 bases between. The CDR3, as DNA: TGTGCCAGCAGCTTAGCGCTAGCCGGGTGGGGAAACACCATATATTTT. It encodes CASSLALAGWGNTIYF.

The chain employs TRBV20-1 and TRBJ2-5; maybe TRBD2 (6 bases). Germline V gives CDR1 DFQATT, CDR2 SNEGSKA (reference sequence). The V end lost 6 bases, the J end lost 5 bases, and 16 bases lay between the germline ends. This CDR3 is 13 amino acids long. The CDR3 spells CSAQVAGSETQYF. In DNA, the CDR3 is TGCAGTGCCCAAGTTGCGGGGTCTGAGACCCAGTACTTC.

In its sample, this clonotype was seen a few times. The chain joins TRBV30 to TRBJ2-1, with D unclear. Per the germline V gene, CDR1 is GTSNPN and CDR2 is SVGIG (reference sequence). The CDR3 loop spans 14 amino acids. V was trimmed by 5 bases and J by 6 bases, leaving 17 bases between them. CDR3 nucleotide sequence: TGTGCCTGGGATAACCAGGAAGGCTCCAATGAGCAGTTCTTC. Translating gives CAWDNQEGSNEQFF.

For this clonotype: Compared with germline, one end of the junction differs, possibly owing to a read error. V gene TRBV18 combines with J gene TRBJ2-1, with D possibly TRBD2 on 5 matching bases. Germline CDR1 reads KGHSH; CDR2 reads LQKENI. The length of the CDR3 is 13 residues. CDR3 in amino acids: CASSLTRYNEQFF. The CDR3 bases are TGCGCCAGCTCACTAACTAGGTACAATGAGCAGTTCTTC.

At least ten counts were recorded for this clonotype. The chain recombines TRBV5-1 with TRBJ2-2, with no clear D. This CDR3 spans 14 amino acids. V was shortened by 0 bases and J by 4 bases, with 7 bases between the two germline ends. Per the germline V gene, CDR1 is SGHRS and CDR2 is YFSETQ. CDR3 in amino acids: CASSLVPLTGELFF. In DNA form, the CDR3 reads TGCGCCAGCAGCTTGGTTCCCCTCACCGGGGAGCTGTTTTTT.

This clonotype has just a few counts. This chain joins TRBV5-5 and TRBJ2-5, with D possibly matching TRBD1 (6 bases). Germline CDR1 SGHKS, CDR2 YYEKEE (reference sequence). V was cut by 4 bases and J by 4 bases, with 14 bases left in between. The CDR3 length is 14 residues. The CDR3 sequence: CASSGPGGAETQYF. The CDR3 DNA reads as TGTGCCAGCAGCGGACCTGGGGGCGCAGAGACCCAGTACTTC.

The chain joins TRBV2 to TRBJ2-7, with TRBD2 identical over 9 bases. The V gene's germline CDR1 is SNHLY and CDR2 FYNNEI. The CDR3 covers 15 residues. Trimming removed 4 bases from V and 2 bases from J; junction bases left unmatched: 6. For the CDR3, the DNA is TGTGCCAGCAGTGTCCTAGCGGGACCTGCCTACGAGCAGTACTTC. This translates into CASSVLAGPAYEQYF.

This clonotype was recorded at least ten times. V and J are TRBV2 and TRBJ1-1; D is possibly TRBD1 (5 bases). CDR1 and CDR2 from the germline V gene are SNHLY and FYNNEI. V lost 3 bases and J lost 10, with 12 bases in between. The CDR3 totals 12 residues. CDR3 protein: CASSDAGALAFF. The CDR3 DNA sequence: TGTGCCAGCAGTGACGCCGGGGCTCTAGCTTTCTTT. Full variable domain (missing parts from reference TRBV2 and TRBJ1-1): EPEVTQTPSHQVTQMGQEVILRCVPISNHLYFYWYRQILGQKVEFLVSFYNNEISEKSEIFDDQFSVERPDGSNFTLKIRSTKLEDSAMYFCASSDAGALAFFGQGTRLTVV.

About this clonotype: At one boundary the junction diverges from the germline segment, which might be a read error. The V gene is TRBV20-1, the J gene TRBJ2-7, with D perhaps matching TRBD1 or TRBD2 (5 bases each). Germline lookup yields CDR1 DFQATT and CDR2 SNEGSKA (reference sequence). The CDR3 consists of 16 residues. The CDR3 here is CSARVPEAGSWDERYF. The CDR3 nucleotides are TGCAGTGCCCGCGTCCCTGAGGCGGGCTCATGGGACGAGCGGTACTTC.

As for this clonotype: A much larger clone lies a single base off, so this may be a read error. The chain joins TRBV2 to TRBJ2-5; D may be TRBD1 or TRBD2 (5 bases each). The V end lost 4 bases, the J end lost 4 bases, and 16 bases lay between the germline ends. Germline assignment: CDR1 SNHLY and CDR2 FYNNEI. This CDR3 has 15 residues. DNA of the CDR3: TGTGCCAGCAGTGCGCCGAAGCGTGGGGGAGAGACCCAGTACTTC. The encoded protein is CASSAPKRGGETQYF.

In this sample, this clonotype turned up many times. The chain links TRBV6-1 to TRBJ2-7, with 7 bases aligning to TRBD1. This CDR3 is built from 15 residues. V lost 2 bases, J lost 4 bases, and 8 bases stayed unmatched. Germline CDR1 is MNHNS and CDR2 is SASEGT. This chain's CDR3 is CASSEQAGGQYEQYF. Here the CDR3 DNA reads TGTGCCAGCAGTGAACAGGCAGGGGGTCAGTACGAGCAGTACTTC.

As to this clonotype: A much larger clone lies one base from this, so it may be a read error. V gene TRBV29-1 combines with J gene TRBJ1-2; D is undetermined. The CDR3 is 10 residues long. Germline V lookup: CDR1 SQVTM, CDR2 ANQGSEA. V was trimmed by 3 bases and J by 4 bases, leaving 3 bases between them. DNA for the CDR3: TGCAGCGTTGACAGCTATGGCTACACCTTC. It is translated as CSVDSYGYTF.

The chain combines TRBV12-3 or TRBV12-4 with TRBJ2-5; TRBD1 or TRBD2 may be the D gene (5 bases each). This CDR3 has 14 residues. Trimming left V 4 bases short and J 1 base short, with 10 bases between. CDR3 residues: CASSSGALQETQYF. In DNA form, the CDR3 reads TGTGCCAGCAGTTCCGGGGCGCTCCAAGAGACCCAGTACTTC.

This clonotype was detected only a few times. CDR3 sequence (DNA): TGTGCCAGCTCACCTAATGTGGGACTTCTAGCCAAAAACATTCAGTACTTC. This gives the protein CASSPNVGLLAKNIQYF. This sequence joins TRBV18 and TRBJ2-4; a possible D gene is TRBD2 (6 bases). The CDR3 has 17 residues. The germline gives CDR1 KGHSH, CDR2 LQKENI. Trimming took 3 bases from V and 0 from J, leaving 15 bases between them.

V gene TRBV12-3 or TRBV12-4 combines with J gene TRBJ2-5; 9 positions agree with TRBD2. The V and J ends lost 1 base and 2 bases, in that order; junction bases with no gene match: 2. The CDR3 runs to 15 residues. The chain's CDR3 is CASSLGGLAQETQYF. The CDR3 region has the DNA TGTGCCAGCAGTTTAGGGGGACTAGCACAAGAGACCCAGTACTTC.

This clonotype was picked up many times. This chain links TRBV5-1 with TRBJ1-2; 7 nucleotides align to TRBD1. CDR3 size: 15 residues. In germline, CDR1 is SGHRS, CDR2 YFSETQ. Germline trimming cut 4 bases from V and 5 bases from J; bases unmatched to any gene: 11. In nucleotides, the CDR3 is TGCGCCAGCAGCCCCGGGACAGCGGTCGGGTATGGCTACACCTTC. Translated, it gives CASSPGTAVGYGYTF.

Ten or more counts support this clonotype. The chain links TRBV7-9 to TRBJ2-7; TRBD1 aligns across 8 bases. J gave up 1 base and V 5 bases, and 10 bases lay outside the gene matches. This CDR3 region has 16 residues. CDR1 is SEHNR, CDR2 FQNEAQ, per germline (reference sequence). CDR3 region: CASSRAGGTPSYEQYF. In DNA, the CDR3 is TGTGCCAGCAGCCGCGCAGGGGGCACTCCTTCCTACGAGCAGTACTTC.

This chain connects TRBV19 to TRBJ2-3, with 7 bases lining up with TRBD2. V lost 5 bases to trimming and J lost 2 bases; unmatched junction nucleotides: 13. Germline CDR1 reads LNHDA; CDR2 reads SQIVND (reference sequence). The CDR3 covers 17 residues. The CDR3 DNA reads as TGTGCCAGTAGTCCACCACCGTTGAGCGGGGCCACAGATACGCAGTATTTT. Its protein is CASSPPPLSGATDTQYF.

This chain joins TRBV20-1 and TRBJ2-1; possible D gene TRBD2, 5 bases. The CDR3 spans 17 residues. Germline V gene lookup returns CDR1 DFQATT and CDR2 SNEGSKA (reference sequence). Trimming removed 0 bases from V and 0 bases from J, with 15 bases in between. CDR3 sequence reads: CSARDMSGSGSYNEQFF. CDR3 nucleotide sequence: TGCAGTGCTAGAGATATGAGCGGTAGTGGCTCCTACAATGAGCAGTTCTTC.

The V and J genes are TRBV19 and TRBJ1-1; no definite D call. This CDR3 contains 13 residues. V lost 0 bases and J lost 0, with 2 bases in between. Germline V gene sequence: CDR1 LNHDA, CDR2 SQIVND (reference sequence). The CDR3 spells CASSIEMNTEAFF. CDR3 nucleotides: TGTGCCAGTAGTATAGAAATGAACACTGAAGCTTTCTTT.